Listed here are 32 T cell receptor beta chains from one sample, sequenced in a study of T cells in Graves' hyperthyroidism and ophthalmopathy. Amplification of TCR beta CDR3 regions used RNA as the template. Researchers ran a first-round RT-PCR on the TCR CDR3 using the HTBI primer set. TCRdb itself ran the multiplex PCR reads through MiXCR, one entry per CDR3 protein. The sample carries a few hundred thousand distinct CDR3 sequences, 15% to 19% recorded once. Sample: blood. These receptors all stem from a young woman with Graves' hyperthyroidism.

This clonotype was observed at least ten times. The chain combines TRBV19 with TRBJ2-7, with D perhaps TRBD2 (5 bases). Germline V gene data show CDR1 as LNHDA and CDR2 as SQIVND (reference sequence). The CDR3 consists of 14 residues. The V end was cut by 7 bases, the J end by 0 bases, with 13 bases between. CDR3 protein: CASKLSGGSYEQYF. The DNA for the CDR3 is TGTGCCAGTAAATTGAGCGGAGGCTCCTACGAGCAGTACTTC. Supplemented by reference TRBV19 and TRBJ2-7, the full variable domain reads DGGITQSPKYLFRKEGQNVTLSCEQNLNHDAMYWYRQDPGQGLRLIYYSQIVNDFQKGDIAEGYSVSREKKESFPLTVTSAQKNPTAFYLCASKLSGGSYEQYFGPGTRLTVT.

This clonotype showed up many times. This sequence joins TRBV20-1 and TRBJ1-1; TRBD1 might be the D (6 bases). V gave up 6 bases and J gave up 5 bases, with 16 bases separating them. Germline V gene lookup returns CDR1 DFQATT and CDR2 SNEGSKA (reference sequence). The length of the CDR3 is 13 residues. CDR3 DNA sequence: TGCAGTGCAGAAACAGGGATCGGGACTGAAGCTTTCTTT. Its protein product is CSAETGIGTEAFF.

This clonotype showed up just a few times. The genes are TRBV7-6 and TRBJ2-2; 13 nucleotides agree with TRBD2. The length of the CDR3 is 18 residues. V gave up 5 bases and J gave up 4 bases; unmatched junction bases: 10. CDR1 and CDR2 (germline): SGHVS, FNYEAQ. CDR3 DNA sequence: TGTGCCAGCAGCGTTCCGGGACTAGCGGGACGGGGCACCGGGGAGCTGTTTTTT. Its protein product is CASSVPGLAGRGTGELFF.

In this sample, this clonotype turned up many times. The chain recombines TRBV6-1 with TRBJ1-1; no firm D call. CDR3 length equals 14 residues. In germline, CDR1 is MNHNS, CDR2 SASEGT. The V end was cut by 1 base, the J end by 0 bases, with 6 bases between. DNA for the CDR3: TGTGCCAGCAGTGAAGTTCTCCTGAACACTGAAGCTTTCTTT. It codes for CASSEVLLNTEAFF.

This clonotype showed up many times. The chain couples TRBV4-1 to TRBJ1-5, with D possibly being TRBD1 (5 bases). Germline values: CDR1 MGHRA, CDR2 YSYEKL. V lost 2 bases to trimming and J lost 4 bases, with 6 bases between them. CDR3 length equals 13 residues. The CDR3 loop is CASSQRGNQPQHF. The CDR3 DNA sequence: TGCGCCAGCAGCCAACGGGGGAATCAGCCCCAGCATTTT.

This clonotype was seen only a few times. The V gene is TRBV4-1, the J gene TRBJ2-1; weak D call: TRBD2 (6 bases). Germline V lookup: CDR1 MGHRA, CDR2 YSYEKL. Trimming removed 0 bases at V and 0 bases at J, with 9 bases between. CDR3 size: 16 residues. The CDR3 bases are TGCGCCAGCAGCCAAGAGGTGCGGGACTCCTACAATGAGCAGTTCTTC. The encoded protein is CASSQEVRDSYNEQFF.

This clonotype was detected many times. The CDR3 protein is CASSLAGTGGSPLHF. Written as DNA, the CDR3 is TGTGCCAGCAGCTTGGCCGGGACAGGGGGTTCACCCCTCCACTTT. The J gene is TRBJ1-6, the V gene TRBV7-3; 11 bases line up with TRBD1. This CDR3 is 15 amino acids long. J was trimmed by 9 bases and V by 3 bases; bases with no gene match: 4. Germline CDR1 reads SGHTA; CDR2 reads FQGTGA.

This clonotype was counted only a few times. The V and J genes are TRBV7-3 and TRBJ2-3; weak D call: TRBD2 (5 bases). Trimming stripped 8 bases from V and 4 bases from J, with 16 bases between. The CDR3 totals 14 residues. From germline, CDR1 is SGHTA and CDR2 FQGTGA. CDR3 nucleotides: TGTGCCAGCGCGCACCGCGGGTATGCAGATACGCAGTATTTT. Translated: CASAHRGYADTQYF.

This clonotype was observed many times. The chain is built from TRBV7-2 and TRBJ1-5; possibly TRBD1 for D (5 bases). Trimming left V 4 bases short and J 0 bases short, with 10 bases between. CDR1 SGHTA and CDR2 FQGNSA come from the germline V gene. The CDR3 is 15 residues long. This CDR3 is CASSSRRGSNQPQHF. CDR3 nucleotides: TGTGCCAGCAGCTCGAGAAGGGGTAGCAATCAGCCCCAGCATTTT.

This clonotype was seen at least ten times. The chain has TRBV5-5 and TRBJ2-3; 8 bases are a match to TRBD2. Losses at the gene ends were 7 bases for V and 1 base for J; bases not matched to a gene: 5. Germline CDR1 reads SGHKS; CDR2 reads YYEKEE (reference sequence). There are 14 residues in the CDR3. Here the CDR3 DNA reads TGTGCCAGCTCCCCACTAGCGGGCACAGATACGCAGTATTTT. It is translated as CASSPLAGTDTQYF. Looking up the rest from reference TRBV5-5 and TRBJ2-3 gives the full variable domain: DAGVTQSPTHLIKTRGQQVTLRCSPISGHKSVSWYQQVLGQGPQFIFQYYEKEERGRGNFPDRFSARQFPNYSSELNVNALLLGDSALYLCASSPLAGTDTQYFGPGTRLTVL.

The table lists this clonotype with many counts. V usage is TRBV7-2 and J usage is TRBJ2-1; D call uncertain. Germline-derived CDR1 and CDR2 are SGHTA and FQGNSA. CDR3 size: 11 residues. The V end was cut by 1 base, the J end by 12 bases, with 7 bases between. The CDR3 DNA follows: TGTGCCAGCAGCTTAGGGCCCCGGCAGTTCTTC. It codes for CASSLGPRQFF.

The J gene is TRBJ2-5, the V gene TRBV5-4; D is uncertain. Trimming left V 4 bases short and J 1 base short, with 11 bases between. The CDR3 is 14 residues long. From germline, CDR1 is SGHNT and CDR2 YYREEE (reference sequence). CDR3 amino acids: CASSLSQTQETQYF. The CDR3 DNA is TGTGCCAGCAGCCTCAGCCAGACCCAAGAGACCCAGTACTTC.

The table lists this clonotype with many counts. This chain joins TRBV5-1 and TRBJ1-6; maybe TRBD1 (6 bases). Trimming pared 10 bases from V and 7 bases from J, leaving 18 bases between. The CDR3 consists of 14 residues. Germline CDR1 is SGHRS and CDR2 is YFSETQ. The CDR3 loop reads CAPRSRGPNSPLHF. CDR3 bases: TGCGCCCCCCGGTCTCGGGGGCCGAATTCACCCCTCCACTTT.

Ten or more counts support this clonotype. The chain is built from TRBV2 and TRBJ1-1; tentative D call: TRBD1 (5 bases). The CDR3 consists of 17 residues. Germline V gives CDR1 SNHLY, CDR2 FYNNEI. Trimming left V 7 bases short and J 3 bases short, with 24 bases between. This chain's CDR3 is CASIGDRQILSDTEAFF. Written as DNA, the CDR3 is TGTGCCAGCATCGGGGACCGACAGATTCTGTCTGACACTGAAGCTTTCTTT.

This clonotype was seen repeatedly, ten times or more. The chain is built from TRBV11-2 and TRBJ2-1; 7 nucleotides match TRBD2. V lost 5 bases to trimming and J lost 7 bases; unmatched junction nucleotides: 17. The CDR3 runs 17 residues. The germline V gene has CDR1 SGHAT and CDR2 FQNNGV. The CDR3 DNA sequence: TGTGCCAGCAGCCTCCACCCCAGAGGGAGGGCCGATAATGAGCAGTTCTTC. It is translated as CASSLHPRGRADNEQFF.

The chain joins TRBV3-1 to TRBJ2-5; 16 bases are shared with TRBD2. This CDR3 contains 17 residues. Germline CDR1 is LGHDT and CDR2 is YNNKEL (reference sequence). J was trimmed by 4 bases and V by 3 bases; bases with no gene match: 5. CDR3 coding DNA: TGTGCCAGCAGCCAGTGGGGACTAGCGGGGGGGCCAGAGACCCAGTACTTC. It translates to CASSQWGLAGGPETQYF.

About this clonotype: A much more abundant neighbour one base away suggests this may be a read error. This sequence joins TRBV2 and TRBJ2-1, with 8 bases that match TRBD2. V gave up 4 bases and J gave up 8 bases; unmatched junction bases: 13. CDR1 and CDR2 (germline): SNHLY, FYNNEI. This CDR3 comprises 16 residues. CDR3 in DNA: TGTGCCAGCAGTGTTGAGTTGGAGACTAGCGCCGATGAGCAGTTCTTC. Translating gives CASSVELETSADEQFF.

Many counts were recorded for this clonotype. The rearrangement uses TRBV28 and TRBJ2-1; TRBD1 matches at 7 bases. Germline lookup yields CDR1 MDHEN and CDR2 SYDVKM. The CDR3 is 14 residues long. Trimming at V came to 7 bases and at J to 0 bases, leaving 3 bases not matched to a gene. CDR3 amino acids: CASKGASSYNEQFF. The CDR3 region has the DNA TGTGCCAGCAAGGGGGCGAGCTCCTACAATGAGCAGTTCTTC.

This clonotype was recorded many times. The genes are TRBV7-3 and TRBJ2-3; D gene unclear. CDR1 and CDR2 (germline): SGHTA, FQGTGA. The CDR3 sequence is 13 residues long. Trimming took off 4 bases at V and 0 bases at J, with 5 bases between the two ends. For the CDR3, the DNA is TGTGCCAGCAGCTCCTTAAGCACAGATACGCAGTATTTT. Amino acid sequence: CASSSLSTDTQYF. Using reference TRBV7-3 and TRBJ2-3 for the parts outside the CDR3, the full variable domain is GAGVSQTPSNKVTEKGKYVELRCDPISGHTALYWYRQSLGQGPEFLIYFQGTGAADDSGLPNDRFFAVRPEGSVSTLKIQRTERGDSAVYLCASSSLSTDTQYFGPGTRLTVL.

This clonotype was observed many times. The V call is TRBV29-1, the J call TRBJ2-2, with D perhaps TRBD2 (6 bases). V lost 1 base to trimming and J lost 7 bases, with 13 bases between them. Germline loops: CDR1 SQVTM, CDR2 ANQGSEA. The CDR3 has 14 residues. The CDR3 DNA is TGCAGCGTTGAAGTGGGTAGGGGAGGCGGGGAGCTGTTTTTT. Its protein product is CSVEVGRGGGELFF.

This clonotype was recorded at least ten times. The chain is built from TRBV18 and TRBJ2-7, with 7 nucleotides matching TRBD1. Trimming at V came to 1 base and at J to 2 bases, leaving 2 bases not matched to a gene. Germline V lookup: CDR1 KGHSH, CDR2 LQKENI. CDR3 length: 14 residues. The CDR3 sequence: CASSPRQGAYEQYF. CDR3 in DNA: TGTGCCAGCTCACCACGACAGGGAGCCTACGAGCAGTACTTC.

This clonotype occurred many times. This chain links TRBV6-1 with TRBJ1-6; TRBD1 is a possible D gene (6 bases). This CDR3 comprises 13 residues. V lost 5 bases, J lost 9 bases, and 11 bases lay in between. Germline V gives CDR1 MNHNS, CDR2 SASEGT. Written as DNA, the CDR3 is TGTGCCAGCAGTCAGGGGTCTAGTTCACCCCTCCACTTT. Amino acid sequence: CASSQGSSSPLHF.

This clonotype was counted many times. The CDR3 DNA reads as TGTGCCAGTAGTATCGGGGGGCGTCGTGGGGATCAGCCCCAGCATTTT. Its translation is CASSIGGRRGDQPQHF. This chain links TRBV19 with TRBJ1-5, with a tentative D call TRBD1 (6 bases). Germline V gene sequence: CDR1 LNHDA, CDR2 SQIVND (reference sequence). The V and J ends lost 3 bases and 5 bases respectively, with 17 bases between them. The CDR3 consists of 16 residues.

The chain carries TRBV10-3 and TRBJ2-2; a possible D gene is TRBD1 (6 bases). There are 15 residues in the CDR3. Germline lookup yields CDR1 ENHRY and CDR2 SYGVKD. V gave up 0 bases and J gave up 4 bases, with 9 bases separating them. The CDR3 loop reads CAISESGHLTGELFF. The CDR3 DNA reads TGTGCCATCAGTGAGTCGGGACATCTCACCGGGGAGCTGTTTTTT.

The chain couples TRBV20-1 to TRBJ2-2; 7 bases are shared with TRBD2. Germline lookup yields CDR1 DFQATT and CDR2 SNEGSKA (reference sequence). The CDR3 contains 14 residues. Trimming at V came to 1 base and at J to 7 bases, leaving 6 bases not matched to a gene. This chain's CDR3 is CSARGKGLGGELFF. CDR3 DNA: TGCAGTGCTAGAGGGAAAGGACTAGGCGGGGAGCTGTTTTTT.

The chain joins TRBV29-1 to TRBJ2-5; D possibly matches TRBD1 or TRBD2 (5 bases each). Looked up from germline, CDR1 is SQVTM and CDR2 is ANQGSEA. V lost 3 bases and J 4 bases, leaving 12 bases between the germline ends. The CDR3 consists of 13 residues. The CDR3 bases are TGCAGCGTTGACAGGGAGAGGCGAGAGACCCAGTACTTC. Translated, it gives CSVDRERRETQYF.

On this clonotype: A read error may explain this, as a much larger clone is one base away. The chain couples TRBV19 to TRBJ1-3; the D is unclear. Germline lookup yields CDR1 LNHDA and CDR2 SQIVND (reference sequence). This CDR3 is built from 15 residues. The chain's CDR3 is CASSARRGSGNTTYF. CDR3 nucleotides: TGTGCCAGTAGTGCTAGACGTGGGTCCGGAAACACCACATATTTT.

The chain recombines TRBV2 with TRBJ2-5; 9 bases are a match to TRBD1. The CDR3 totals 16 residues. The V and J ends lost 2 bases and 3 bases, in that order; junction bases with no gene match: 7. The germline gives CDR1 SNHLY, CDR2 FYNNEI. CDR3 protein: CASSEWDRELEETQYF. Here the CDR3 DNA reads TGTGCCAGCAGTGAATGGGACAGGGAATTGGAAGAGACCCAGTACTTC.

This chain connects TRBV7-8 to TRBJ1-2; D is perhaps TRBD1 (6 bases). Germline CDR1 reads SGHVS; CDR2 reads FQNEAQ. V was trimmed by 1 base and J by 4 bases, leaving 19 bases between them. The length of the CDR3 is 17 residues. The CDR3 is CASSLVPQGRPPYGYTF. The CDR3 region has the DNA TGTGCCAGCAGCTTAGTCCCCCAGGGGCGCCCCCCCTATGGCTACACCTTC.

This clonotype was picked up many times. V gene TRBV11-2 combines with J gene TRBJ2-5; D is perhaps TRBD1 (6 bases). CDR3 length: 14 residues. In germline, CDR1 is SGHAT, CDR2 FQNNGV. The germline V and J ends were trimmed by 1 base and 10 bases, with 16 bases remaining between them. The CDR3 loop is CASSLGGQPGFQYF. CDR3 coding DNA: TGTGCCAGCAGCTTAGGAGGACAGCCTGGGTTCCAGTACTTC.

This clonotype was observed at least ten times. CDR3: CASRLAGGGNEQFF. The DNA for the CDR3 is TGTGCCAGCAGATTAGCGGGGGGCGGGAATGAGCAGTTCTTC. The chain couples TRBV27 to TRBJ2-1, with 10 bases matching TRBD2. V trimming: 6 bases; J trimming: 7 bases; junction bases outside the gene matches: 6. Per the germline V gene, CDR1 is MNHEY and CDR2 is SMNVEV (reference sequence). The CDR3 runs to 14 residues.

The V and J genes are TRBV20-1 and TRBJ2-2; 13 bases are shared with TRBD2. J gave up 4 bases and V 2 bases, and 1 base lay outside the gene matches. The CDR3 length is 15 residues. Germline V lookup: CDR1 DFQATT, CDR2 SNEGSKA (reference sequence). DNA for the CDR3: TGCAGTGCTAGAAGGACTAGCGGGAGCACCGGGGAGCTGTTTTTT. Its protein product is CSARRTSGSTGELFF.